Below are 14 T cell receptor beta chains sequenced from a single sample in a study of shared clonotypes between healthy human individuals. Some clones are missing from TCRdb's copy, which holds only in-frame ones; the method was immunoSEQ multiplex PCR. The repertoire holds roughly 2.4 million clones, with more than 90% as singletons. The material sequenced was naive CD4+ T cells sorted from blood. Sample subset: CD45RA+ positively selected. Receptors originate from a man aged 18 to 29 in good health.

This clone was found once. The sample has other DNA sequences that encode this CDR3 too. This sequence joins TRBV2 and TRBJ2-2; D is unresolved. The V end lost 4 bases, the J end lost 0 bases, and 9 bases lay between the germline ends. The CDR3 consists of 15 residues. Germline assignment: CDR1 SNHLY and CDR2 FYNNEI. The CDR3 spells CASSGGRANTGELFF. The CDR3 region has the DNA TGTGCCAGCAGTGGCGGCAGAGCGAACACCGGGGAGCTGTTTTTT.

The V gene is TRBV6-1, the J gene TRBJ1-5, with D hard to call. The CDR3 consists of 13 residues. The germline V and J ends were trimmed by 4 bases and 4 bases, with 8 bases remaining between them. Germline assignment: CDR1 MNHNS and CDR2 SASEGT. CDR3 sequence reads: CASSVGWNQPQHF. DNA of the CDR3: TGTGCCAGCAGTGTAGGGTGGAATCAGCCCCAGCATTTT.

The chain joins TRBV15 to TRBJ2-3; D gene ambiguous. CDR3 size: 12 residues. The germline V gene has CDR1 LNHNV and CDR2 YYDKDF (reference sequence). Deletions cut 1 base from V and 12 bases from J, with 11 bases between. In DNA, the CDR3 is TGTGCCACCAGCAGAGCTTTGTGGAACCAGTATTTT. Residues: CATSRALWNQYF.

The chain employs TRBV9 and TRBJ1-1; unclear D gene. The length of the CDR3 is 15 residues. Deletions cut 0 bases from V and 0 bases from J, with 9 bases between. Germline CDR1 reads SGDLS; CDR2 reads YYNGEE. The CDR3 here is CASSVETVMNTEAFF. The CDR3 bases are TGTGCCAGCAGCGTAGAAACAGTCATGAACACTGAAGCTTTCTTT.

The chain carries TRBV7-9 and TRBJ1-4; D may be TRBD1 (6 bases). The CDR3 extends over 18 amino acids. V dropped 4 bases and J dropped 4 bases, with 22 bases sitting between them. In germline, CDR1 is SEHNR, CDR2 FQNEAQ (reference sequence). The CDR3 sequence is CASSSTRQAGRDNEKLFF. CDR3 nucleotides: TGTGCCAGCAGCTCTACCCGACAGGCTGGACGAGATAATGAAAAACTGTTTTTT.

The V gene is TRBV9, the J gene TRBJ2-3, with D hard to call. The CDR3 is 13 residues long. V dropped 3 bases and J dropped 0 bases, with 5 bases sitting between them. In germline, CDR1 is SGDLS, CDR2 YYNGEE. CDR3 nucleotide sequence: TGTGCCAGCAGCGACTCTAGCACAGATACGCAGTATTTT. This sequence encodes CASSDSSTDTQYF. Full variable domain (outside the CDR3, taken from reference TRBV9 and TRBJ2-3): DSGVTQTPKHLITATGQRVTLRCSPRSGDLSVYWYQQSLDQGLQFLIQYYNGEERAKGNILERFSAQQFPDLHSELNLSSLELGDSALYFCASSDSSTDTQYFGPGTRLTVL.

This rearrangement joins TRBV5-6 to TRBJ1-3; 8 bases are shared with TRBD1. Looked up from germline, CDR1 is SGHDT and CDR2 is YYEEEE. J was trimmed by 2 bases and V by 5 bases; bases with no gene match: 6. This CDR3 has 15 amino acids. The CDR3 loop is CASSLGQGTGNTIYF. The DNA of the CDR3 is TGTGCCAGCAGTTTAGGACAGGGCACTGGAAACACCATATATTTT.

The rearrangement uses TRBV9 and TRBJ2-1; maybe TRBD2 (6 bases). From germline, CDR1 is SGDLS and CDR2 YYNGEE. V shed 3 bases and J shed 2 bases, with 12 bases lying between them. CDR3 size: 15 residues. CDR3 nucleotides: TGTGCCAGCAGCGCTGCGGGAAGCGCCTACAATGAGCAGTTCTTC. Translated, it gives CASSAAGSAYNEQFF.

V and J are TRBV28 and TRBJ2-5, with 9 positions matching TRBD1. CDR3 length equals 17 residues. Per germline, CDR1 MDHEN and CDR2 SYDVKM. J gave up 4 bases and V 6 bases, and 15 bases lay outside the gene matches. The CDR3 loop is CASRPTRQGERGETQYF. DNA for the CDR3: TGTGCCAGCAGACCTACCCGACAGGGGGAAAGGGGAGAGACCCAGTACTTC.

The V and J genes are TRBV18 and TRBJ2-5, with 9 bases that match TRBD1. This CDR3 spans 15 amino acids. CDR1 is KGHSH, CDR2 LQKENI, per germline. The ends lost 3 bases at V and 1 base at J; junction bases unmatched: 3. Here the CDR3 reads CASSPGQGFQETQYF. The CDR3 DNA follows: TGTGCCAGCTCACCTGGACAGGGGTTCCAAGAGACCCAGTACTTC.

Concerning this clone itself: Without the conserved terminal phenylalanine or tryptophan, this CDR3 likely stems from a read error. The limits of the CDR3 on the DNA are not certain, so only TCRdb's listed CDR3 is given. The chain is built from TRBV6-4 and TRBJ2-7; TRBD1, the D gene given by the table, was not confirmed from the DNA. The CDR3 comprises 16 residues, both ends counted. Germline CDR1 and CDR2: MRHNA and SNTAGT. Here the CDR3 reads CASSGGQGTYEHHPTA.

The chain links TRBV6-1 to TRBJ2-7, with 10 bases identical to TRBD2. CDR3 length: 15 amino acids. V was clipped by 4 bases and J by 0 bases; unmatched bases: 3. CDR1 is MNHNS and CDR2 is SASEGT in the germline V gene. The CDR3 nucleotides read TGTGCCAGCAGTGTACTAGCGGGAAGCTCCTACGAGCAGTACTTC. It yields the protein CASSVLAGSSYEQYF.

Only one count was recorded for this clone. At one end the junction does not follow the germline gene, possibly because of a read error. The chain employs TRBV28 and TRBJ1-2; 12 nucleotides agree with TRBD1. Looked up from germline, CDR1 is MDHEN and CDR2 is SYDVKM. The CDR3 extends over 12 amino acids. CDR3 in amino acids: CASSPRDRGRDF. Written as DNA, the CDR3 is TGTGCCAGCAGTCCCAGGGACAGGGGGCGTGACTTC.

The chain employs TRBV7-9 and TRBJ2-7; D ambiguous. CDR3 length: 14 residues. The V gene lost 3 bases and the J gene lost 6 bases, with 15 bases spanning the gap. Germline V CDR1 and CDR2: SEHNR, FQNEAQ (reference sequence). CDR3 DNA sequence: TGTGCCAGCAGCTTCGCCGAGTCATCGGGCGAGCAGTACTTC. Amino acid sequence: CASSFAESSGEQYF.